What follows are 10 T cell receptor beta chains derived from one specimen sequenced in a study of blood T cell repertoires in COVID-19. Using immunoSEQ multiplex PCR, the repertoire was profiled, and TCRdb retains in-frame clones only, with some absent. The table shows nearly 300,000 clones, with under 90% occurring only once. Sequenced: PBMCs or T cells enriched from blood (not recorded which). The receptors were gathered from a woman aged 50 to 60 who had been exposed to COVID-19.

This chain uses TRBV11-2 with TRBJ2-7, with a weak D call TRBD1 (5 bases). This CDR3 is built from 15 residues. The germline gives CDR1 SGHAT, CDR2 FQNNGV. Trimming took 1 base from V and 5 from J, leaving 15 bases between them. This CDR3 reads CASSLGAGQWNEQYF. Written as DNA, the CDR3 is TGTGCCAGCAGCTTAGGAGCAGGACAATGGAACGAGCAGTACTTC.

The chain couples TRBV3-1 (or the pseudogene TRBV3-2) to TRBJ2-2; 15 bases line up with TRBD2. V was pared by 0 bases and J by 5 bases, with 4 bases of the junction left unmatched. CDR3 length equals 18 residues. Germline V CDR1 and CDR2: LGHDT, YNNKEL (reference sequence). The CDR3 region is CASSQDWGLAGGTGELFF. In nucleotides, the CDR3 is TGTGCCAGCAGCCAAGATTGGGGACTAGCGGGGGGTACCGGGGAGCTGTTTTTT.

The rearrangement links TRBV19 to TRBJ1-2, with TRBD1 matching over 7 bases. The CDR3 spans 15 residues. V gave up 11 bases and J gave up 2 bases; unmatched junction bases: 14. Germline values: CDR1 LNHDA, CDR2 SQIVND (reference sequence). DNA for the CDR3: TGTGCCTGCAATGAACAGGGGCGGGCGAACTATGGCTACACCTTC. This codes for CACNEQGRANYGYTF.

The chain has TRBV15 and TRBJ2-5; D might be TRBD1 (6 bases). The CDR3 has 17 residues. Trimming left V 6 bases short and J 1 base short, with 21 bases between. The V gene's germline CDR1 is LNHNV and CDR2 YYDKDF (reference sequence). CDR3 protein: CATRDRDKPSLQETQYF. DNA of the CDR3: TGTGCCACCAGGGACCGGGACAAGCCCTCCCTCCAAGAGACCCAGTACTTC.

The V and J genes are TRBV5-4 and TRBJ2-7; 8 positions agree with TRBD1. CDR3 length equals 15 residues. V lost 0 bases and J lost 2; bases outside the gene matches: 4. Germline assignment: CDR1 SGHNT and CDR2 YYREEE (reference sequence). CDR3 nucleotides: TGTGCCAGCAGCTTGGCCGGGACAGGAGCCTACGAGCAGTACTTC. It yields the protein CASSLAGTGAYEQYF.

Written as DNA, the CDR3 is TGTGCCAGCAGCCAAGATAGACAGAGCTATGGCTACACCTTC. It translates to CASSQDRQSYGYTF. The J gene is TRBJ1-2, the V gene TRBV3-1 (or the pseudogene TRBV3-2); weak D call: TRBD1 (5 bases). This CDR3 contains 14 residues. V was shortened by 0 bases and J by 4 bases, with 9 bases between the two germline ends. CDR1 and CDR2 (germline): LGHDT, YNNKEL (reference sequence).

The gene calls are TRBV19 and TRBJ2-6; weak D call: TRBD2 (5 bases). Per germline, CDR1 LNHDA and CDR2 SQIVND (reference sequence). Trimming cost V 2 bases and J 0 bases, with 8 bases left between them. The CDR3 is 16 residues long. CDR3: CASSIQGSSGANVLTF. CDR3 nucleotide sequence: TGTGCCAGTAGTATACAAGGGAGCTCTGGGGCCAACGTCCTGACTTTC.

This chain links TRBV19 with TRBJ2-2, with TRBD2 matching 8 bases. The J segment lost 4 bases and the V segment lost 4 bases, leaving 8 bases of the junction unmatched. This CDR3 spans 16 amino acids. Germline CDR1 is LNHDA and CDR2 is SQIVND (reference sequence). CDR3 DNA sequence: TGTGCCAGTAGTACAGCGGGGGCCGTGGGCACCGGGGAGCTGTTTTTT. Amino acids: CASSTAGAVGTGELFF.

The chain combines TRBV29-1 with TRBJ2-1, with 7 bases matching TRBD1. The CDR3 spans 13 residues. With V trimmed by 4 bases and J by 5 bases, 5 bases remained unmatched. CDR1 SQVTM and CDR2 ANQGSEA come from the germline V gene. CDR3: CSVGIQGHNEQFF. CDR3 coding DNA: TGCAGCGTTGGAATACAGGGGCACAATGAGCAGTTCTTC.

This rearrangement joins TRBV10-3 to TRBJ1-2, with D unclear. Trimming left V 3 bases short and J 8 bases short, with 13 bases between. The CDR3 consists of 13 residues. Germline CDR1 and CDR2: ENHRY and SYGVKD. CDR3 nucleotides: TGTGCCATCAGTGACCCCCCCGGGGTAGGCTACACCTTC. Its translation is CAISDPPGVGYTF.